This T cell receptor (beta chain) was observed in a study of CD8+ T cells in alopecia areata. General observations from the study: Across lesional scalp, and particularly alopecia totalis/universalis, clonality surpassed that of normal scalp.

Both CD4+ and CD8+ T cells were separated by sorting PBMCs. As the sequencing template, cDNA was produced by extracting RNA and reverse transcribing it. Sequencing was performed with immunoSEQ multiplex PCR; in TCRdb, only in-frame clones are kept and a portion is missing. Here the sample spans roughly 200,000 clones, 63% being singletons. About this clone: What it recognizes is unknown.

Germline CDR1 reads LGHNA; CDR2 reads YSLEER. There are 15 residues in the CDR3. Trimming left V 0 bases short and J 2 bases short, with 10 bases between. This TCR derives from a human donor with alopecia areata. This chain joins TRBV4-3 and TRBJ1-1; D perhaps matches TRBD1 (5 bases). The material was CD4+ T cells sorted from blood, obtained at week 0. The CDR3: CASSQDYRSNTEAFF. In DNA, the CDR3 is TGCGCCAGCAGCCAAGATTACAGGTCAAACACTGAAGCTTTCTTT.